A selection of T cell receptor beta chains follows, all from one sample in a study of Graves' ophthalmopathy and Graves' hyperthyroidism. In TCRdb, the multiplex PCR reads were re-called with MiXCR into one record per CDR3 protein. The profile shows more than 1,000,000 distinct CDR3 sequences, less than 45% of them singletons. Sequenced: peripheral blood or thyroid tissue (not recorded which). These receptors all stem from an adult man with Graves' hyperthyroidism. The CDR3 runs from the conserved cysteine through the conserved F or W. A D gene is named only where the DNA matches it firmly. Size is stated for part of the rows, as once, few or many counts, or as a class when the clone is expanded.

V gene,J gene,D gene,clone size,CDR3 DNA,CDR3 protein
TRBV10-2,TRBJ1-3,NA,many,TGCGCCAGCAGACCCGGGACGACTGGAAACACCATATATTTT,CASRPGTTGNTIYF
TRBV24-1,TRBJ2-5,TRBD1,NA,TGTGCCGAAACAAAGACAGGGGGCAAACTATGGGAGACCCAGTACTTC,CAETKTGGKLWETQYF
TRBV25-1,TRBJ2-7,TRBD1,many,TGTGCCAGCAGGGGGGACAGGGGGGACTACGAGCAGTACTTC,CASRGDRGDYEQYF
TRBV7-9,TRBJ1-2,NA,many,TGTGCCAGCACTTTTGGGAGGGATGGCTACACCTTC,CASTFGRDGYTF
TRBV12-3/TRBV12-4,TRBJ1-2,TRBD1,many,TGTGCCAGCAGTTCACCGAGGACAGGGCGCCACGGATATGGCTACACCTTC,CASSSPRTGRHGYGYTF
TRBV7-8,TRBJ1-2,TRBD1,few,TGTGCCAGCAGCTTAGCGTTCAGGACAGGAAAGGGCTATGGCTACACCTTC,CASSLAFRTGKGYGYTF
TRBV7-8,TRBJ1-6,TRBD1,many,TGTGCCAGCAGCTCCATGGGACAGTCGAATTCACCCCTCCACTTT,CASSSMGQSNSPLHF
TRBV5-8,TRBJ2-5,NA,many,TGTGCCAGCAGCCCCTCGAGGGCCCGTCAAGAGACCCAGTACTTC,CASSPSRARQETQYF
TRBV10-2,TRBJ2-7,NA,NA,TGCGCCAGCACGGACGTACTGGCCCGGGGGAGCTCCTACGAGCAGTACTTC,CASTDVLARGSSYEQYF
TRBV4-1,TRBJ1-2,TRBD1,many,TGCGCCAGCAGCCCAAGTCCCGGGACAGGGGGCGGTGGCTACACCTTC,CASSPSPGTGGGGYTF
TRBV20-1,TRBJ1-1,NA,many,TGCAGTGCTAGAGGCGAGTGGAACACTGAAGCTTTCTTT,CSARGEWNTEAFF
TRBV11-1,TRBJ2-7,NA,many,TGTGCCAGCAGCTTAGCAGGAAATGCCTACGAGCAGTACTTC,CASSLAGNAYEQYF
TRBV10-3,TRBJ2-7,NA,NA,TGTGCCATCAGTGGTCCCTACAATGAGCAGTACTTC,CAISGPYNEQYF
TRBV12-3/TRBV12-4,TRBJ2-7,NA,few,TGTGCCAGCAGTTTACCCGGCAATGGGCAGTACTTC,CASSLPGNGQYF
TRBV24-1,TRBJ2-5,NA,NA,TGTGCCACCAGTGATTTTATTTCGGGCAGACAAGAGACCCAGTACTTC,CATSDFISGRQETQYF
TRBV29-1,TRBJ2-7,NA,once,TGCAGCGTTGACAACGTGGGCTTAGACTTC,CSVDNVGLDF
TRBV20-1,TRBJ2-5,TRBD2,once,TGCAGTGCCCGTAAGGGAGGGGAGACCCAGTACTTC,CSARKGGETQYF
TRBV5-1,TRBJ2-7,NA,NA,TGCGCCAGCAGCCGGGACCTCTCCGAGCAGTACTTC,CASSRDLSEQYF
TRBV10-3,TRBJ2-7,TRBD2,NA,TGTGCCATCACGGCGGGAGGATCAAGAGAGCAGTACTTC,CAITAGGSREQYF
TRBV25-1,TRBJ1-5,TRBD1,few,TGTGCAACCGGGACAGGGCGGAATCAGCCCCAGCATTTT,CATGTGRNQPQHF
TRBV29-1,TRBJ2-7,TRBD2,NA,TGCAGCGTGGAGAGCGGGACGGGCTCCTACGAGCAGTACTTC,CSVESGTGSYEQYF
TRBV7-2,TRBJ2-7,NA,NA,TGTGCCAGCGTTGAAAAGGGCTACGAGCAGTACTTC,CASVEKGYEQYF
TRBV6-5,TRBJ1-5,NA,few,TGTGCCAGCAGTTACACTTCCGGGGGGAATCAGCCCCAGCATTTT,CASSYTSGGNQPQHF
TRBV19,TRBJ1-2,TRBD1,NA,TGTGCCAGTATACACGCAGGGGGCGCCGACTATGGCTACACCTTC,CASIHAGGADYGYTF
TRBV7-8,TRBJ2-5,NA,many,TGTGCCAGCAGCTTCCACGGGATCCAAGAGACCCAGTACTTC,CASSFHGIQETQYF
TRBV7-6,TRBJ1-1,NA,many,TGTGCCAGCAGCCAGACAGGCCGATTTGGGTCTGAAGCTTTCTTT,CASSQTGRFGSEAFF
TRBV6-1,TRBJ1-1,NA,NA,TGTGCCAGCAGTACCCGACAGACTATGAACACTGAAGCTTTCTTT,CASSTRQTMNTEAFF
TRBV29-1,TRBJ2-2,NA,once,TGCAGCGTTGACGTGAGGGGGGGATTCGGCACCGGGGAGCTGTTTTTT,CSVDVRGGFGTGELFF
TRBV12-3/TRBV12-4,TRBJ2-2,NA,NA,TGTGCCAGTCACGACAGAATCAACACCGGGGAGCCGTTTTTT,CASHDRINTGEPFF
TRBV20-1,TRBJ1-6,TRBD1,NA,TGCAGTGAACCCACAGGGGGTAATTCACCCCTCCACTTT,CSEPTGGNSPLHF
TRBV15,TRBJ1-2,NA,many,TGTGCCACCAGCAGAGATCGACCGGTATCTCCTGCGTACACCTTC,CATSRDRPVSPAYTF
TRBV7-7,TRBJ2-5,NA,few,TGTGCTAGCAGCTTATGGGGGAAGGAGGGAGAGACCCAGTACTTC,CASSLWGKEGETQYF
TRBV11-2,TRBJ2-7,NA,many,TGTGCCAGCAGCCCGCGGATCGAGCAGTACTTC,CASSPRIEQYF
TRBV5-6,TRBJ1-3,NA,many,TGCGCCAGCAGCTTACACTCTGGAAACACCATATATTTT,CASSLHSGNTIYF
TRBV29-1,TRBJ2-7,NA,many,TGCAGCGTTGGAAAGTTCGGGGAGCTCTACGAGCAGTACTTC,CSVGKFGELYEQYF
TRBV20-1,TRBJ1-1,NA,many,TGCAGTGCTTTAATGCAGAGGAACACTGAAGCTTTCTTT,CSALMQRNTEAFF
TRBV7-8,TRBJ2-3,TRBD1,few,TGTGCCAGCAATCAACCGGGACAGGGAATGGATACGCAGTATTTT,CASNQPGQGMDTQYF
TRBV7-9,TRBJ1-5,NA,NA,TGTGCCAGCAGCCTATCGGCCGAACAGCCCCAGCATTTT,CASSLSAEQPQHF
TRBV15,TRBJ1-4,TRBD1,many,TGTGCCGCCAAGACAGGGGGTAAAGAAAAACTGTTTTTT,CAAKTGGKEKLFF
TRBV10-3,TRBJ2-5,NA,many,TGTGCCATCAGTGAGTCGTGGAGTGCGGAGACCCAGTACTTC,CAISESWSAETQYF
TRBV12-3/TRBV12-4,TRBJ1-1,NA,many,TGTGCAAGTACTTACCAGCAACGGACTGAAGCTTTCTTT,CASTYQQRTEAFF
TRBV5-6,TRBJ1-1,NA,few,TGTGCCAGCAGGCAATTTGGCGCCACTGAAGCTTTCTTT,CASRQFGATEAFF
TRBV7-2,TRBJ1-3,NA,many,TGTGCCAGCAGCCTAATGTCAGTGGGCTCTGGAAACACCATATATTTT,CASSLMSVGSGNTIYF
TRBV2,TRBJ1-1,NA,many,TGTGCCAGCAGTGCACAGATGAACACTGAAGCTTTCTTT,CASSAQMNTEAFF
TRBV5-1,TRBJ1-2,NA,few,TGCGCCAGCAGGGTTAGGACTAATAGGAACTATGGCTACACCTTC,CASRVRTNRNYGYTF
TRBV7-2,TRBJ2-5,TRBD2,many,TGTGCCAGCAGCCTCACTAGCGGGGAGGAGGAGACCCAGTACTTC,CASSLTSGEEETQYF
TRBV20-1,TRBJ1-5,NA,NA,TGCAGTGCTAGAGATTTTGCCGAAACAAGGGCCGAGCATTTT,CSARDFAETRAEHF
TRBV24-1,TRBJ1-5,TRBD1,many,TGTGCCACCAGTGACCCCGGGACAGCGGTGAGCAATCAGCCCCAGCATTTT,CATSDPGTAVSNQPQHF
TRBV15,TRBJ2-7,NA,NA,TGTGCCACCGAGAGGGACGACGAGCAGTACTTC,CATERDDEQYF
TRBV5-6,TRBJ2-5,TRBD1,few,TGTGCCAGCAGCTTTCGCAGGGGGCTTGGCCAAGAGACCCAGTACTTC,CASSFRRGLGQETQYF
TRBV13,TRBJ1-1,TRBD1,NA,TGTGCCAGCAGCTTAGGAAACCGGGACAGGGGAGAAGCTTTCTTT,CASSLGNRDRGEAFF
TRBV10-3,TRBJ2-5,TRBD1,many,TGTGCCATCAGTGACCTTGGACAGGGAAGAGCCCAGTACTTC,CAISDLGQGRAQYF
TRBV5-8,TRBJ1-2,NA,many,TGTGCCAGCAGCTTGGTCGGGGATCATGGCTACACCTTC,CASSLVGDHGYTF